The source of this T cell receptor (beta chain) is a study of human T cells and chemical hapten exposure. The ends were cut back, 4 bases at V and 1 base at J, with 13 bases in the middle. Germline V gives CDR1 KGHDR, CDR2 SFDVKD. The CDR3 runs to 16 residues. RNA extraction used unfractionated whole blood as the source of total RNA. In the library, unique molecular identifiers were attached to individual cDNA molecules. TCRdb ran MiXCR on the 5' RACE reads and lists one entry per CDR3 protein. The sample lists under 150,000 distinct CDR3 sequences; approximately 19% were seen once. The TCR was taken from a human donor in good health. This chain uses TRBV24-1 with TRBJ2-1; TRBD2 might be the D (6 bases). The CDR3, as DNA: TGTGCCACCAGTGAGCAGGAGGGCCGGTCCTACAATGAGCAGTTCTTC. Its protein product is CATSEQEGRSYNEQFF.